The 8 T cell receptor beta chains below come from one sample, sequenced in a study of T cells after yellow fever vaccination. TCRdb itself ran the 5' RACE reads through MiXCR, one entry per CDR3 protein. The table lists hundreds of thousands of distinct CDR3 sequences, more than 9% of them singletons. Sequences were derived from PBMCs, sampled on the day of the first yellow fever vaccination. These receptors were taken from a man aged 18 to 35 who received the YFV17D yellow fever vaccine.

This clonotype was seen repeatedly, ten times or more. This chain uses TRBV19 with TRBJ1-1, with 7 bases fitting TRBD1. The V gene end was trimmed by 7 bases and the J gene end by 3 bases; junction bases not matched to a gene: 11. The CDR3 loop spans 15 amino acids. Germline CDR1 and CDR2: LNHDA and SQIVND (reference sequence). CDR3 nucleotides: TGTGCCAGTAATTCTCAGGAGGGGGCTGACACTGAAGCTTTCTTT. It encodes CASNSQEGADTEAFF. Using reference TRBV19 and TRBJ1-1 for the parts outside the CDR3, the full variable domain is DGGITQSPKYLFRKEGQNVTLSCEQNLNHDAMYWYRQDPGQGLRLIYYSQIVNDFQKGDIAEGYSVSREKKESFPLTVTSAQKNPTAFYLCASNSQEGADTEAFFGQGTRLTVV.

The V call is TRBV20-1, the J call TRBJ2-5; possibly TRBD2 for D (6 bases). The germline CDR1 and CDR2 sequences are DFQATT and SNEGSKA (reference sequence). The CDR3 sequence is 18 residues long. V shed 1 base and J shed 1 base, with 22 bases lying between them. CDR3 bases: TGCAGTGCTAGAGTCCGCTTAGCATCACTAGCCGTCCAAGAGACCCAGTACTTC. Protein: CSARVRLASLAVQETQYF.

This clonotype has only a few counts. The CDR3: CASSPQPWAGYGYTF. The DNA of the CDR3 is TGCGCCAGCAGCCCGCAGCCCTGGGCAGGCTATGGCTACACCTTC. The chain is built from TRBV4-1 and TRBJ1-2; D not certain. V was pared by 4 bases and J by 4 bases, with 16 bases between. From germline, CDR1 is MGHRA and CDR2 YSYEKL. The CDR3 is made up of 15 amino acids.

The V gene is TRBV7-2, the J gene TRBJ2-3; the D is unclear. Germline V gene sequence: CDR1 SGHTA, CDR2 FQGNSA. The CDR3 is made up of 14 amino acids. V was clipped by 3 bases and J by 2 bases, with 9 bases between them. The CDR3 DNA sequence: TGTGCCAGCAGCTTCGGACCCGTCACAGATACGCAGTATTTT. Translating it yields CASSFGPVTDTQYF. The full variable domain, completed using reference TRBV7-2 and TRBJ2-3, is GAGVSQSPSNKVTEKGKDVELRCDPISGHTALYWYRQSLGQGLEFLIYFQGNSAPDKSGLPSDRFSAERTGGSVSTLTIQRTQQEDSAVYLCASSFGPVTDTQYFGPGTRLTVL.

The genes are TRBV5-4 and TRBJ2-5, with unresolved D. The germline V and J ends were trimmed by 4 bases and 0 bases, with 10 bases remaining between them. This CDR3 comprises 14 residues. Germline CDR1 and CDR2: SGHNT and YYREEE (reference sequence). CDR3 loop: CASSRSPYQETQYF. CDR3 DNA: TGTGCCAGCAGCCGGAGTCCCTACCAAGAGACCCAGTACTTC.

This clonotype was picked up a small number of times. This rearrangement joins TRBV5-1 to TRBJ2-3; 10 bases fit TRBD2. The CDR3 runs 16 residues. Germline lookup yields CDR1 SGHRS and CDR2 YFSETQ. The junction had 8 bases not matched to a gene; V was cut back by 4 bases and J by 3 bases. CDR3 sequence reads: CASSRTTSGATDTQYF. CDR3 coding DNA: TGCGCCAGCAGCCGAACCACTAGCGGGGCTACAGATACGCAGTATTTT.

CDR3 amino acids: CASSPRGEAFF. Here the CDR3 DNA reads TGTGCCAGCTCACCACGGGGGGAAGCTTTCTTT. The chain carries TRBV18 and TRBJ1-1; possibly TRBD1 for D (5 bases). CDR3 length: 11 amino acids. Per germline, CDR1 KGHSH and CDR2 LQKENI. The V gene lost 1 base and the J gene lost 8 bases, with 5 bases spanning the gap.

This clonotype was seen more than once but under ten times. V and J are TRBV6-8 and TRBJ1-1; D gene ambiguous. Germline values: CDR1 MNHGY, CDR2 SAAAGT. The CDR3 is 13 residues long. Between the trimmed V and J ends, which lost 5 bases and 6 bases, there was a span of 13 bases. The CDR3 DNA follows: TGTGCCAGCAGTCCGGGGTATCAGTCTGAAGCTTTCTTT. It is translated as CASSPGYQSEAFF.